Each of the 22 T cell receptor beta chains below was sequenced from the same sample in a study of blood T cells in healthy people across ages. The use of a sample-barcoded 5' primer and a J-beta primer mix characterized a second PCR of roughly 7 to 11 cycles. TCRdb redid the calling of the 5' RACE reads with MiXCR, one entry per CDR3 protein. Of roughly 1,100,000 distinct CDR3 sequences in the sample, approximately 25% are singletons; the top ten hold around 0.7%. The same data also contributed to another study, on T cells of mothers and their children.

Input material: blood. The receptor set was obtained from a girl under 10 years old in good health.

The chain uses TRBV6-1 and TRBJ2-1, with D unresolved. V lost 4 bases and J lost 5, with 9 bases in between. The CDR3 runs 13 residues. CDR1 and CDR2 (germline): MNHNS, SASEGT. CDR3 DNA sequence: TGTGCCAGCAGTGGGGTAAGGAACAATGAGCAGTTCTTC. As protein: CASSGVRNNEQFF.

The chain uses TRBV4-2 and TRBJ2-5; 7 bases agree with TRBD1. The DNA end is more similar to TRBJ2-7, so the J call may be wrong. This CDR3 is 15 amino acids long. Germline V gives CDR1 LGHNA, CDR2 YNFKEQ. CDR3 nucleotide sequence: TGTGCCAGCAGCCACGGGACAGAGAGGTTCTACGAGCAGTACTTC. Translation: CASSHGTERFYEQYF.

This clonotype was observed a handful of times. The V and J genes are TRBV7-9 and TRBJ2-7; the match to TRBD1 covers 7 bases. The CDR3 is 16 residues long. The ends lost 7 bases at V and 4 bases at J; junction bases unmatched: 16. Per germline, CDR1 SEHNR and CDR2 FQNEAQ (reference sequence). Here the CDR3 DNA reads TGTGCCAGCACCGCCCCCGAGAGGGACAGACCTTACGAGCAGTACTTC. It translates to CASTAPERDRPYEQYF.

About this clonotype: One end of the junction fails to match germline, which may point to a read error. The chain carries TRBV5-1 and TRBJ2-1; 8 bases match TRBD2. CDR1 is SGHRS, CDR2 YFSETQ, per germline. The CDR3 totals 15 residues. The CDR3 DNA reads as TGCGCCAGCAGCGTAGGAACTAGCGGTTACAATGAGCAGCTCTTC. It encodes CASSVGTSGYNEQLF.

The chain recombines TRBV7-2 with TRBJ2-3, with D possibly TRBD1 on 5 matching bases. Trimming shortened V by 5 bases and J by 2 bases, and 14 bases separated the two germline ends. CDR3 length equals 15 residues. Germline CDR1 SGHTA, CDR2 FQGNSA. CDR3 bases: TGTGCCAGCAGCATACAGGCGACCCTCACAGATACGCAGTATTTT. Translating it yields CASSIQATLTDTQYF.

This clonotype was found a few times. The rearrangement uses TRBV9 and TRBJ2-5, with TRBD2 identical over 11 bases. CDR3 size: 14 residues. J lost 7 bases, V lost 4 bases, and 6 bases had no gene match. Germline values: CDR1 SGDLS, CDR2 YYNGEE. The CDR3 loop reads CASSTSGGPGTQYF. As DNA, the CDR3 is TGTGCCAGCAGCACTAGCGGGGGTCCGGGGACCCAGTACTTC.

This chain joins TRBV19 and TRBJ2-7, with TRBD1 as a possible D gene (6 bases). Germline CDR1 and CDR2: LNHDA and SQIVND (reference sequence). Trimming left V 5 bases short and J 2 bases short, with 16 bases between. The CDR3 is 15 residues long. The CDR3 DNA sequence: TGTGCCAGTAGTCTCAACACCGGGACACCCTACGAGCAGTACTTC. As protein: CASSLNTGTPYEQYF.

V and J are TRBV12-3 or TRBV12-4 and TRBJ2-2; perhaps D is TRBD1 or TRBD2 (7 bases each). CDR3 length equals 16 residues. V was trimmed by 6 bases and J by 3 bases, leaving 17 bases between them. CDR3 nucleotides: TGTGCCAGCAGCCCAGGGGGGGCCAGCTACACCGGGGAGCTGTTTTTT. It is translated as CASSPGGASYTGELFF.

A word on this clonotype: One end of the junction is discordant with germline, which a read error may explain. The J gene is TRBJ2-1, the V gene TRBV7-2; maybe TRBD2 (6 bases). This CDR3 has 15 residues. CDR1 is SGHTA and CDR2 is FQGNSA in the germline V gene. CDR3 protein: CASSLVQGLYSEQFF. CDR3 sequence (DNA): TGTGCCAGCAGCTTAGTTCAGGGACTCTACAGTGAGCAGTTCTTC. The full variable domain, its missing parts supplied by reference TRBV7-2 and TRBJ2-1, is GAGVSQSPSNKVTEKGKDVELRCDPISGHTALYWYRQSLGQGLEFLIYFQGNSAPDKSGLPSDRFSAERTGGSVSTLTIQRTQQEDSAVYLCASSLVQGLYSEQFFGPGTRLTVL.

This clonotype was counted only a few times. V gene TRBV29-1 combines with J gene TRBJ2-1; D is possibly TRBD2 (5 bases). With 4 bases removed from V and 7 bases from J, the gap between germline ends came to 8 bases. The CDR3 is 11 amino acids. CDR1 SQVTM and CDR2 ANQGSEA come from the germline V gene. CDR3 nucleotide sequence: TGCAGCGTTGTAGGCGGGAATGAGCAGTTCTTC. It codes for CSVVGGNEQFF.

CDR3 DNA sequence: TGTGCCAGCAGTTGGACTAGCGGGAGGGCCCGAGAGCAGTACTTC. Its protein product is CASSWTSGRAREQYF. The chain carries TRBV28 and TRBJ2-5; 15 nucleotides agree with TRBD2. With 4 bases clipped from V and 11 bases from J, the junction kept 8 bases outside the gene matches. The germline CDR1 and CDR2 sequences are MDHEN and SYDVKM. The CDR3 contains 15 residues.

As for this clonotype: Germline is not matched at one junction end, which may reflect a read error. The rearrangement links TRBV10-3 to TRBJ2-4; perhaps TRBD2 as D (5 bases). CDR1 is ENHRY, CDR2 SYGVKD, per germline. This CDR3 is built from 12 residues. In DNA, the CDR3 is TGTGCCATCAGCTCTCGAGGGCACGATTTGGACTTC. The encoded protein is CAISSRGHDLDF.

This clonotype was recorded a few times. J is TRBJ2-1 and V is TRBV3-1, with D possibly TRBD2 on 5 matching bases. This CDR3 is built from 14 residues. Germline V lookup: CDR1 LGHDT, CDR2 YNNKEL (reference sequence). V lost 4 bases, J lost 8 bases, and 15 bases lay in between. CDR3: CASSLATLVHEQFF. The CDR3 DNA sequence: TGTGCCAGCAGCCTCGCAACACTAGTCCATGAGCAGTTCTTC.

The chain recombines TRBV20-1 with TRBJ2-3; TRBD1 agrees at 9 bases. The CDR3 covers 14 residues. The V and J ends lost 5 bases and 3 bases, in that order; junction bases with no gene match: 6. Germline V lookup: CDR1 DFQATT, CDR2 SNEGSKA (reference sequence). The CDR3 is CSAPLGQGTDTQYF. In nucleotides, the CDR3 is TGCAGTGCTCCTTTGGGACAGGGAACAGATACGCAGTATTTT.

This rearrangement joins TRBV7-3 to TRBJ2-1; D assignment may be TRBD1 or TRBD2 (5 bases each). V lost 3 bases to trimming and J lost 5 bases, with 11 bases between them. The CDR3 extends over 14 amino acids. Germline V lookup: CDR1 SGHTA, CDR2 FQGTGA. The CDR3 region has the DNA TGTGCCAGCAGCTTTGGGGACGGCCACAATGAGCAGTTCTTC. Residues: CASSFGDGHNEQFF.

To note about this clonotype: Since a much larger clone is just one base distant, this may be a read error. The CDR3 nucleotides are TGTGCCAGCAGTTACTCGCCTGGAAACACCATATATTTT. Protein: CASSYSPGNTIYF. This rearrangement joins TRBV6-5 to TRBJ1-3, with D uncertain. The CDR3 covers 13 residues. CDR1 is MNHEY and CDR2 is SVGAGI in the germline V gene. The V and J ends lost 0 bases and 2 bases respectively, with 2 bases between them.

This clonotype was seen a handful of times. The V gene is TRBV6-1, the J gene TRBJ2-6; 11 bases match TRBD2. The V gene's germline CDR1 is MNHNS and CDR2 SASEGT. The CDR3 is made up of 18 amino acids. After removal of 3 bases from V and 0 bases from J, the junction contained 4 bases not matched to a gene. The CDR3 region has the DNA TGTGCCAGCAGTGACCGACTAGCGGGAAGCTCTGGGGCCAACGTCCTGACTTTC. Its protein product is CASSDRLAGSSGANVLTF.

This clonotype has only a few counts. The chain is built from TRBV6-1 and TRBJ2-1; 7 nucleotides align to TRBD2. The CDR3 is 14 residues long. The germline V gene encodes CDR1 MNHNS and CDR2 SASEGT. J lost 10 bases, V lost 2 bases, and 8 bases had no gene match. The CDR3 nucleotides read TGTGCCAGCAGTGAAACTAGCGTTGCTTGGGAGCAGTTCTTC. Protein product: CASSETSVAWEQFF.

The chain uses TRBV12-3 or TRBV12-4 and TRBJ2-5; a weak D match, TRBD2 (5 bases). V lost 7 bases and J lost 4, with 16 bases in between. The CDR3 totals 14 residues. The CDR3 DNA is TGTGCCAGCAAGGTTCAAGCGGATCGAGAGACCCAGTACTTC. Amino acids: CASKVQADRETQYF.

V and J are TRBV7-6 and TRBJ1-5; a possible D gene is TRBD1 (5 bases). Trimming shortened V by 6 bases and J by 4 bases, and 10 bases separated the two germline ends. The length of the CDR3 is 13 residues. The germline CDR1 and CDR2 sequences are SGHVS and FNYEAQ. This chain's CDR3 is CASSGGKNQPQHF. The DNA for the CDR3 is TGTGCCAGCAGTGGGGGTAAGAATCAGCCCCAGCATTTT.

This sequence joins TRBV21-1 and TRBJ2-2. TRBV21-1 is marked as a pseudogene. CDR3 length equals 16 residues. For the CDR3, the DNA is TGTGCCAGCAGCCTACGGGTCAAAAACGGGACCGGGGAGCTGTTTTTT. It yields the protein CASSLRVKNGTGELFF.

This chain joins TRBV6-2 or TRBV6-3 and TRBJ1-2; 7 bases match TRBD1. V lost 6 bases, J lost 5 bases, and 12 bases stayed unmatched. This CDR3 contains 15 residues. Per the germline V gene, CDR1 is MNHEY and CDR2 is SVGEGT. CDR3 sequence reads: CASSYPGQKAYGYTF. The CDR3 nucleotides read TGTGCCAGCAGCTATCCGGGACAGAAGGCTTATGGCTACACCTTC.